This T cell receptor beta chain is drawn from a study of blood T cell repertoires in COVID-19. Study-level information: The study drew acute and convalescent COVID-19 samples from the United States, Italy and Spain. The cDNA or gDNA used as material had been derived from T cells, B-cell-depleted T cells, or PBMCs.

Looked up from germline, CDR1 is LGHNA and CDR2 is YSLEER. CDR3 length equals 15 residues. V shed 0 bases and J shed 9 bases, with 12 bases lying between them. Methods used by the authors: Quantification of nucleated cells was approximated via reference gene primer amplification. Assay used: immunoSEQ multiplex PCR; TCRdb lists only in-frame clones, some missing. V and J calls and clone size are copied from that table; D and trimming were computed from the DNA. The table has some 90,000 clones, approximately 70% seen once; the top ten hold around 25%. This clone was detected only a few times. The chain uses TRBV4-3 and TRBJ1-6; weak D call: TRBD1 (5 bases). This sequence was found in a woman aged 55-69 years in a cohort sampled during active or convalescent COVID-19. The sequencing input was peripheral blood. CDR3 in amino acids: CASSQEAGRRSPLHF. DNA for the CDR3: TGCGCCAGCAGCCAAGAGGCAGGGCGTCGTTCACCCCTCCACTTT.